This T cell receptor beta chain is from a study of T cells after yellow fever vaccination (dated by TCRdb to about 2019). Turning to the overall study: Libraries from fractions with low cell numbers were prepared with the SMART-Seq v4 Ultra Low Input RNA kit. Blood was collected at multiple timepoints before and after primary and secondary immunization, and bulk PBMC replicates and cell subsets were isolated. Two healthy male donors made up the cohort, one aged 18 to 29 years and the other aged 30 to 40 years. Bulk TCR alpha and beta repertoires were sequenced longitudinally to track T-cell clones before and after primary and booster YFV17D yellow fever vaccination.

Explained via the paper, the treatment or condition label denotes: live attenuated yellow fever vaccine strain. PBMCs were isolated from peripheral blood using a standard Ficoll-Paque protocol. Dynabeads CD4 and CD8 positive selection kits were used to isolate CD4 and CD8 T-cell fractions. TriZol was used to extract RNA from bulk PBMCs, from CD4 and CD8 fractions, and from dextramer-positive and dextramer-negative fractions. General findings and caveats noted by the study authors: The study included only a couple of donors, which limits how far the findings can be generalized. Computational filtering was required because FACS-sorted repertoires could contain abundant contaminating clonotypes from the bulk population. Most clones expanded after primary vaccination (about 95% of CD4 and 80% to 90% of CD8) were re-detected after the booster, suggesting that broad memory maintenance occurred. Compared with the primary T-cell response, the secondary T-cell response was faster but weaker, reaching its peak on day 5 rather than on day 15. A small share of clonotypes was detected in both CD4 and CD8 compartments, with the overlap likely arising from convergent recombination.

The CDR3 holds 14 amino acids from the cysteine to the phenylalanine. Here the CDR3 DNA is all that survives: 42 bases in frame from base 1. Cut back by 7 bases and 0 bases, the V and J ends lie 16 bases apart. Via the germline V gene (reference sequence), CDR1 is GTSNPN and CDR2 SVGIG. About this clonotype itself: There is no known antigen for this receptor. Base qualities are not at hand, and no much larger clone is one base apart.

TCR cDNA was synthesized by 5'RACE template switching, through which a universal primer site and unique molecular identifiers were introduced. Priming of cDNA synthesis was performed from both the TCR alpha and TCR beta constant segments. Two PCR steps were used to amplify libraries, with sample barcodes and sequencing adapters being added in the second step. Sequencing of the libraries was done on either Illumina HiSeq 2500 (2x100 bp) or NovaSeq (2x150 bp). The original pipeline was this. Reads were demultiplexed and collapsed into UMI consensus sequences with MIGEC, and V(D)J alignment was performed with MiXCR. Clonotypes responding to the vaccine were identified with edgeR on replicate PBMC samples, with the criteria of FDR below 0.01 and a log2 fold change above 5 up to day 15. Each bulk clonotype received a CD4 or CD8 identity based on whether the sequenced CD4 or CD8 repertoire contained that clonotype at higher abundance. TCRdb reanalyzed the raw reads on its own, using fastp at Q25 for trimming and MiXCR for clone calling, and kept in-frame beta chains. Rows are combined by CDR3 protein, so each entry shows the most common genes and DNA. The V and J calls shown here were made by TCRdb, not taken from the authors' results. The sample yields about 260,000 distinct CDR3 sequences; 13% were counted once. Of the sample, 0.5% to 0.6% is held by the ten largest clones.

The sample consisted of CD4+ T cells sorted from PBMCs, taken 45 days after the yellow fever booster vaccination. The chain links TRBV30 with TRBJ2-7; tentative D gene TRBD2, with 6 bases matching. The clonotype was recovered from a young man who received the YFV17D yellow fever vaccine. The DNA reads TGTGCCTCCAAAACGTGGGGGGTCTCCTACGAGCAGTACTTC. This codes for CASKTWGVSYEQYF. Beyond the CDR3, the reference TRBV30 and TRBJ2-7 genes provide the residues; the full variable domain reads: SQTIHQWPATLVQPVGSPLSLECTVEGTSNPNLYWYRQAAGRGLQLLFYSVGIGQISSEVPQNLSASRPQDRQFILSSKKLLLSDSGFYLCASKTWGVSYEQYFGPGTRLTVT.